These 32 T cell receptor beta chains originate from one sample sequenced in a study of cytomegalovirus exposure and HLA in healthy donors. Profiling relied on immunoSEQ multiplex PCR, and the TCRdb table lists in-frame clones only, not all of them. The sample includes a few hundred thousand clones, about nine tenths of them seen just once. Sequenced input: PBMCs. These receptors were collected from a woman in her late teens or twenties in good health and CMV-seronegative.

The chain has TRBV7-2 and TRBJ2-5; D remains ambiguous. Germline assignment: CDR1 SGHTA and CDR2 FQGNSA. This CDR3 spans 14 amino acids. Trimming took off 5 bases at V and 5 bases at J, with 15 bases between the two ends. CDR3 region: CASSLSRWRETQYF. CDR3 DNA sequence: TGTGCCAGCAGCCTATCACGGTGGCGGGAGACCCAGTACTTC. Drawing the rest from reference TRBV7-2 and TRBJ2-5, the complete variable domain is GAGVSQSPSNKVTEKGKDVELRCDPISGHTALYWYRQSLGQGLEFLIYFQGNSAPDKSGLPSDRFSAERTGGSVSTLTIQRTQQEDSAVYLCASSLSRWRETQYFGPGTRLLVL.

The DNA for the CDR3 is TGTGCCACCATGGGACTAGCGGAGGATACGCAGTATTTT. Protein sequence: CATMGLAEDTQYF. J is TRBJ2-3 and V is TRBV5-4; 11 bases align to TRBD2. V lost 9 bases, J lost 6 bases, and 6 bases stayed unmatched. The CDR3 spans 13 residues. Germline loops: CDR1 SGHNT, CDR2 YYREEE (reference sequence).

V usage is TRBV11-1 and J usage is TRBJ1-1; D gene unclear. Trimming left V 5 bases short and J 6 bases short, with 4 bases between. Germline CDR1 and CDR2: SGHAT and FQDESV (reference sequence). The CDR3 is made up of 10 amino acids. CDR3 sequence: CASSPAEAFF. The CDR3 nucleotides read TGTGCCAGCAGCCCGGCTGAAGCTTTCTTT. Variable domain in full (rest from reference TRBV11-1 and TRBJ1-1): EAEVAQSPRYKITEKSQAVAFWCDPISGHATLYWYRQILGQGPELLVQFQDESVVDDSQLPKDRFSAERLKGVDSTLKIQPAELGDSAMYLCASSPAEAFFGQGTRLTVV.

This clone was detected once. V is TRBV2 and J is TRBJ2-3, with TRBD2 identical over 10 bases. The CDR3 covers 15 residues. J gave up 4 bases and V 5 bases, and 6 bases lay outside the gene matches. CDR1 is SNHLY, CDR2 FYNNEI, per germline. CDR3 sequence reads: CASSLIAGGPDTQYF. The DNA of the CDR3 is TGTGCCAGCAGTCTCATAGCGGGAGGCCCAGATACGCAGTATTTT.

The rearrangement links TRBV2 to TRBJ2-1; 9 nucleotides line up with TRBD2. Germline V lookup: CDR1 SNHLY, CDR2 FYNNEI. V dropped 10 bases and J dropped 5; count of bases not matched to a gene: 12. CDR3 length equals 15 residues. CDR3 residues: CATQGSVAGDNEQFF. In nucleotides, the CDR3 is TGTGCCACCCAGGGGTCGGTAGCGGGAGACAATGAGCAGTTCTTC.

This chain uses TRBV18 with TRBJ2-1, with D possibly being TRBD2 (6 bases). Trimming stripped 0 bases from V and 8 bases from J, with 14 bases between. The germline CDR1 and CDR2 sequences are KGHSH and LQKENI. The CDR3 spans 15 residues. CDR3 bases: TGTGCCAGCTCACCACCGGGACCAGGCGGGGATGAGCAGTTCTTC. Its translation: CASSPPGPGGDEQFF. Complete variable domain (other parts from reference TRBV18 and TRBJ2-1): NAGVMQNPRHLVRRRGQEARLRCSPMKGHSHVYWYRQLPEEGLKFMVYLQKENIIDESGMPKERFSAEFPKEGPSILRIQQVVRGDSAAYFCASSPPGPGGDEQFFGPGTRLTVL.

This chain uses TRBV2 with TRBJ2-2; maybe TRBD1 (5 bases). Germline V gives CDR1 SNHLY, CDR2 FYNNEI. Trimming pared 6 bases from V and 3 bases from J, leaving 11 bases between. The CDR3 extends over 14 amino acids. CDR3 nucleotide sequence: TGTGCCAGCAGAGGGGTCGTGGACACCGGGGAGCTGTTTTTT. Protein product: CASRGVVDTGELFF.

The chain carries TRBV7-9 and TRBJ1-2; 8 bases align to TRBD1. There are 15 residues in the CDR3. V trimming: 5 bases; J trimming: 0 bases; junction bases outside the gene matches: 5. The germline V gene has CDR1 SEHNR and CDR2 FQNEAQ (reference sequence). CDR3 coding DNA: TGTGCCAGCAGCCCTCCGACAGGGGCTAACTATGGCTACACCTTC. Amino acids: CASSPPTGANYGYTF.

The chain uses TRBV13 and TRBJ2-7, with 11 nucleotides matching TRBD2. Germline CDR1 reads PRHDT; CDR2 reads FYEKMQ (reference sequence). This CDR3 has 15 amino acids. The J segment lost 7 bases and the V segment lost 1 base, leaving 6 bases of the junction unmatched. The CDR3 protein is CASSLAPTSGVEQYF. In DNA, the CDR3 is TGTGCCAGCAGCTTAGCCCCGACTAGCGGGGTGGAGCAGTACTTC.

The chain uses TRBV28 and TRBJ1-2, with a weak D call TRBD1 (6 bases). V gave up 6 bases and J gave up 8 bases, with 10 bases separating them. Germline values: CDR1 MDHEN, CDR2 SYDVKM. This CDR3 contains 11 residues. The CDR3 DNA reads TGTGCCAGCAGGGCAGGGGTCGGCTACACCTTC. This translates into CASRAGVGYTF.

The rearrangement joins TRBV27 to TRBJ2-5, with 8 bases that match TRBD1. V shed 3 bases and J 5 bases; nucleotides not matched to a gene: 2. CDR1 is MNHEY and CDR2 is SMNVEV in the germline V gene (reference sequence). The CDR3 totals 13 residues. As DNA, the CDR3 is TGTGCCAGCAGTTTTGGGGACAGGGAGACCCAGTACTTC. As protein: CASSFGDRETQYF.

The chain couples TRBV29-1 to TRBJ1-3; weak D call: TRBD1 (6 bases). Germline CDR1 and CDR2: SQVTM and ANQGSEA. V shed 6 bases and J shed 0 bases, with 21 bases lying between them. The CDR3 consists of 17 residues. CDR3 coding DNA: TGCAGCGTCCAATATCGGGCAGGGGCAACCTCTGGAAACACCATATATTTT. This gives the protein CSVQYRAGATSGNTIYF.

V usage is TRBV15 and J usage is TRBJ2-3; tentative D call: TRBD1 (6 bases). V lost 0 bases and J lost 2, with 15 bases in between. The CDR3 has 17 residues. Germline V gene data show CDR1 as LNHNV and CDR2 as YYDKDF (reference sequence). CDR3 bases: TGTGCCACCAGCAGAGAGCCCTTGCAGGGGCTCACAGATACGCAGTATTTT. This sequence encodes CATSREPLQGLTDTQYF.

The chain has TRBV7-9 and TRBJ1-4, with D uncertain. This CDR3 contains 12 residues. Germline V gene sequence: CDR1 SEHNR, CDR2 FQNEAQ (reference sequence). The V end was cut by 7 bases, the J end by 5 bases, with 8 bases between. CDR3 sequence: CASNQQNEKLFF. The CDR3 DNA sequence: TGTGCCAGCAACCAACAAAATGAAAAACTGTTTTTT.

DNA for the CDR3: TGTGCCAGCTCACGGACCGGGACAGAGACCTACGAGCAGTACTTC. Protein: CASSRTGTETYEQYF. This chain links TRBV18 with TRBJ2-7; 7 bases are a match to TRBD1. Germline loops: CDR1 KGHSH, CDR2 LQKENI. The V and J ends lost 4 bases and 2 bases, in that order; junction bases with no gene match: 8. CDR3 length equals 15 residues.

This sequence joins TRBV4-2 and TRBJ2-7; TRBD1 matches 9 bases. With V trimmed by 2 bases and J by 3 bases, 8 bases remained unmatched. The CDR3 consists of 16 residues. Germline V CDR1 and CDR2: LGHNA, YNFKEQ. The CDR3 region is CASSQTDRGPFYEQYF. The CDR3 DNA follows: TGTGCCAGCAGCCAAACGGACAGGGGCCCATTCTACGAGCAGTACTTC.

The chain combines TRBV6-5 with TRBJ1-2; 7 bases are shared with TRBD1. Per the germline V gene, CDR1 is MNHEY and CDR2 is SVGAGI. V dropped 6 bases and J dropped 8; count of bases not matched to a gene: 12. This CDR3 has 14 amino acids. CDR3 protein: CASRDPGGLGGYTF. The CDR3 bases are TGTGCCAGCAGGGACCCAGGGGGGTTAGGCGGCTACACCTTC.

This chain uses TRBV9 with TRBJ2-5, with 11 positions matching TRBD2. Germline lookup yields CDR1 SGDLS and CDR2 YYNGEE. Trimming removed 0 bases from V and 1 base from J; junction bases left unmatched: 2. The CDR3 has 16 amino acids. The CDR3 is CASSVGTSGSQETQYF. CDR3 nucleotides: TGTGCCAGCAGCGTAGGGACTAGCGGGTCCCAAGAGACCCAGTACTTC.

This clone was seen only a few times. The chain employs TRBV2 and TRBJ1-1; weak D call: TRBD1 (6 bases). Trimming left V 6 bases short and J 1 base short, with 12 bases between. The CDR3 runs 14 residues. Germline-derived CDR1 and CDR2 are SNHLY and FYNNEI. The CDR3: CASRPGTTNTEAFF. The CDR3 nucleotides read TGTGCCAGCAGACCCGGGACAACGAACACTGAAGCTTTCTTT.

V usage is TRBV5-8 and J usage is TRBJ1-5, with TRBD1 matching 9 bases. The germline gives CDR1 SGHTS, CDR2 YDEGEE. The J segment lost 2 bases and the V segment lost 3 bases, leaving 9 bases of the junction unmatched. The CDR3 extends over 17 amino acids. CDR3 protein: CASSSGTGTGGNQPQHF. CDR3 bases: TGTGCCAGCAGCTCCGGGACAGGGACCGGGGGCAATCAGCCCCAGCATTTT.

The chain carries TRBV6-5 and TRBJ1-1; TRBD1 aligns across 7 bases. The germline CDR1 and CDR2 sequences are MNHEY and SVGAGI. V dropped 4 bases and J dropped 6; count of bases not matched to a gene: 2. This CDR3 spans 12 amino acids. The CDR3 region is CASSFRGAEAFF. CDR3 nucleotide sequence: TGTGCCAGCAGTTTCAGGGGGGCTGAAGCTTTCTTT.

This clone was detected once. The gene calls are TRBV27 and TRBJ1-1; D not resolved. Germline V gives CDR1 MNHEY, CDR2 SMNVEV (reference sequence). V was clipped by 8 bases and J by 0 bases, with 10 bases between them. The length of the CDR3 is 13 residues. The CDR3 protein is CASGQSMNTEAFF. DNA of the CDR3: TGTGCCAGCGGCCAGTCGATGAACACTGAAGCTTTCTTT.

The genes are TRBV5-1 and TRBJ1-1, with 10 bases that match TRBD1. CDR1 is SGHRS, CDR2 YFSETQ, per germline. The CDR3 extends over 15 amino acids. Unmatched junction bases numbered 8, after V lost 4 bases and J lost 5 bases. CDR3 coding DNA: TGCGCCAGCAGCCCTATCGGACAGGGGGAGACTGAAGCTTTCTTT. Translated: CASSPIGQGETEAFF.

This clone was counted only a few times. The chain uses TRBV7-2 and TRBJ2-5; TRBD2 aligns across 12 bases. Germline V CDR1 and CDR2: SGHTA, FQGNSA. After removal of 3 bases from V and 5 bases from J, the junction contained 7 bases not matched to a gene. The CDR3 totals 16 residues. The CDR3 sequence: CASSFQGLAGVETQYF. As DNA, the CDR3 is TGTGCCAGCAGCTTCCAGGGACTAGCGGGCGTTGAGACCCAGTACTTC.

About this clone itself: The same CDR3 is also encoded by other DNA sequences in this sample. This chain uses TRBV28 with TRBJ2-7, with TRBD2 matching over 10 bases. This CDR3 is 14 amino acids long. Trimming cost V 5 bases and J 3 bases; bases outside gene matches: 4. Per the germline V gene, CDR1 is MDHEN and CDR2 is SYDVKM. CDR3 amino acids: CASSVAGGSYEQYF. In DNA, the CDR3 is TGTGCCAGCAGTGTAGCGGGAGGCAGCTACGAGCAGTACTTC. The entire variable domain, with the rest obtained from reference TRBV28 and TRBJ2-7, is as follows: DVKVTQSSRYLVKRTGEKVFLECVQDMDHENMFWYRQDPGLGLRLIYFSYDVKMKEKGDIPEGYSVSREKKERFSLILESASTNQTSMYLCASSVAGGSYEQYFGPGTRLTVT.

DNA of the CDR3: TGTGCCAGCAGCTTGGACACCCTGTATGGAAACACCATATATTTT. This codes for CASSLDTLYGNTIYF. The chain carries TRBV5-5 and TRBJ1-3, with D unclear. Trimming took 0 bases from V and 3 from J, leaving 10 bases between them. The CDR3 extends over 15 amino acids. Germline CDR1 and CDR2: SGHKS and YYEKEE (reference sequence). Variable domain in full (rest from reference TRBV5-5 and TRBJ1-3): DAGVTQSPTHLIKTRGQQVTLRCSPISGHKSVSWYQQVLGQGPQFIFQYYEKEERGRGNFPDRFSARQFPNYSSELNVNALLLGDSALYLCASSLDTLYGNTIYFGEGSWLTVV.

The CDR3 sequence is CASSLAGGRGRDTQYF. The CDR3 nucleotides are TGCGCCAGCAGCTTGGCCGGGGGGCGAGGTCGGGATACGCAGTATTTT. The V call is TRBV5-1, the J call TRBJ2-3; tentatively, D is TRBD2 (7 bases). Germline V gives CDR1 SGHRS, CDR2 YFSETQ. V was pared by 0 bases and J by 6 bases, with 17 bases between. The CDR3 loop spans 16 amino acids.

The V and J genes are TRBV9 and TRBJ2-2, with D perhaps TRBD1 (7 bases). CDR3 length: 16 amino acids. The germline CDR1 and CDR2 sequences are SGDLS and YYNGEE. Trimming took off 4 bases at V and 1 base at J, with 14 bases between the two ends. DNA of the CDR3: TGTGCCAGCAGCCTCAGGGGGGACGGGAACACCGGGGAGCTGTTTTTT. Its translation: CASSLRGDGNTGELFF.

The rearrangement links TRBV21-1 to TRBJ1-2; TRBD1 was called by the table and not checked on the DNA. TRBV21-1 is a recognized pseudogene. The CDR3 has 15 residues. The CDR3 nucleotides read TGTGCCAGCAGCAAATGGACAGGGATAGAGTATGGCTACACCTTC. Its protein product is CASSKWTGIEYGYTF.

This sequence joins TRBV13 and TRBJ2-1; D unresolved. The germline V gene encodes CDR1 PRHDT and CDR2 FYEKMQ (reference sequence). Trimming cost V 5 bases and J 4 bases, with 9 bases left between them. This CDR3 region has 13 residues. The CDR3 region has the DNA TGTGCCAGCAGCCCCTCGACTTACAATGAGCAGTTCTTC. Its protein is CASSPSTYNEQFF.

The rearrangement joins TRBV6-5 to TRBJ2-2; D gene uncertain. Germline lookup yields CDR1 MNHEY and CDR2 SVGAGI. V gave up 2 bases and J gave up 2 bases, with 12 bases separating them. CDR3 size: 16 residues. CDR3 loop: CASSYRMQVNTGELFF. For the CDR3, the DNA is TGTGCCAGCAGTTACCGGATGCAGGTTAACACCGGGGAGCTGTTTTTT.

This clone was recorded once. The CDR3 nucleotides read TGTGCCATCAGCTACAGGGGTATCACAGATACGCAGTATTTT. Protein sequence: CAISYRGITDTQYF. V gene TRBV10-3 combines with J gene TRBJ2-3; 7 bases line up with TRBD1. The CDR3 runs to 14 residues. J lost 2 bases, V lost 6 bases, and 5 bases had no gene match. Germline assignment: CDR1 ENHRY and CDR2 SYGVKD.